These T cell receptor beta chains were read from a single sample in a study of T cell changes during pregnancy in multiple sclerosis. Assay used: immunoSEQ multiplex PCR; TCRdb lists only in-frame clones, some missing. The data show 90,000 to 120,000 clones, approximately 93% seen once. This material consisted of peripheral blood, taken after pregnancy. The receptors shown here come from a female donor with multiple sclerosis, enrolled in a pregnancy study. Both conserved end residues are part of each CDR3. Fields, in order: D gene, V gene, J gene, clone size, CDR3 DNA, CDR3 protein. D genes are given only for firm matches. Clone size, where shown, is once, few, many, or a class for clones that have expanded.

d_gene: TRBD1
v_gene: TRBV7-3
j_gene: TRBJ1-6
abundance: -
CDR3nt: TGTGCCAGCAGCACCTCCACAGGGGGGCATTCACCCCTCCACTTT
CDR3aa: CASSTSTGGHSPLHF

d_gene: TRBD1
v_gene: TRBV7-8
j_gene: TRBJ1-2
abundance: -
CDR3nt: TGTGCCAGCAGCCAAACGGGGACAGGGGGCCGAGGGTATGGCTACACCTTC
CDR3aa: CASSQTGTGGRGYGYTF

d_gene: TRBD2
v_gene: TRBV27
j_gene: TRBJ2-1
abundance: -
CDR3nt: TGTGCCAGCAGTTCCCAGCGGGGGAGCTCCTACAATGAGCAGTTCTTC
CDR3aa: CASSSQRGSSYNEQFF

d_gene: TRBD2
v_gene: TRBV11-2
j_gene: TRBJ2-1
abundance: -
CDR3nt: TGTGCCAGCAGCTTAGTGGGCGGGGGGGCTAGAAATGAGCAGTTCTTC
CDR3aa: CASSLVGGGARNEQFF

d_gene: -
v_gene: TRBV2
j_gene: TRBJ1-4
abundance: -
CDR3nt: TGTGCCAGCAGTGAGGGGGCGGGTGAAAAACTGTTTTTT
CDR3aa: CASSEGAGEKLFF

d_gene: -
v_gene: TRBV11-1
j_gene: TRBJ2-1
abundance: -
CDR3nt: TGTGCCAGCAGCTTACGGATATTAGGGGGGGAGGAGCAGTTCTTC
CDR3aa: CASSLRILGGEEQFF

d_gene: TRBD1
v_gene: TRBV11-2
j_gene: TRBJ2-7
abundance: -
CDR3nt: TGTGCCAGCAGCTTAGACAGGGGGCACGAGCAGTACTTC
CDR3aa: CASSLDRGHEQYF

d_gene: -
v_gene: TRBV4-1
j_gene: TRBJ1-6
abundance: -
CDR3nt: TGCGCCAGCAGCCAAGATAGCGTAATTGGGAGTTCACCCCTCCACTTT
CDR3aa: CASSQDSVIGSSPLHF

d_gene: TRBD1
v_gene: TRBV5-1
j_gene: TRBJ1-1
abundance: once
CDR3nt: TGCGCCAGCAGCTTGGGAGGGGGGGCCGGGACAGGGTTTAGTGAAGCTTTCTTT
CDR3aa: CASSLGGGAGTGFSEAFF

d_gene: -
v_gene: TRBV27
j_gene: TRBJ1-6
abundance: once
CDR3nt: TGTGCCAGCAGCTTTTCACAGGGATCGGATTCACCCCTCCACTTT
CDR3aa: CASSFSQGSDSPLHF

d_gene: -
v_gene: TRBV6-1
j_gene: TRBJ2-1
abundance: -
CDR3nt: TGTGCCAGCAGTGAAAAAGCGGCGAGCTCCTACAATGAGCAGTTCTTC
CDR3aa: CASSEKAASSYNEQFF

d_gene: -
v_gene: TRBV13
j_gene: TRBJ2-1
abundance: once
CDR3nt: TGTGCCAGCAGCCCCCTGGGAGGCCCCTACGGCTCCTACAATGAGCAGTTCTTC
CDR3aa: CASSPLGGPYGSYNEQFF

d_gene: -
v_gene: TRBV7-9
j_gene: TRBJ2-5
abundance: -
CDR3nt: TGTGCCAGCAGCTCGAGGACACTCCAAGAGACCCAGTACTTC
CDR3aa: CASSSRTLQETQYF

d_gene: -
v_gene: TRBV7-2
j_gene: TRBJ1-2
abundance: -
CDR3nt: TGTGCCAGCAGCTTCACCGGGGTCTCCTATGGCTACACCTTC
CDR3aa: CASSFTGVSYGYTF

d_gene: -
v_gene: TRBV18
j_gene: TRBJ1-1
abundance: -
CDR3nt: TGTGCCAGCTCACCGGGCCAGGGGTACACTGAAGCTTTCTTT
CDR3aa: CASSPGQGYTEAFF

d_gene: -
v_gene: TRBV11-2
j_gene: TRBJ2-7
abundance: once
CDR3nt: TGTGCCAGCAGCCCAGGTGGGAGCTCCTACGAGCAGTACTTC
CDR3aa: CASSPGGSSYEQYF

d_gene: -
v_gene: TRBV6-1
j_gene: TRBJ1-3
abundance: -
CDR3nt: TGTGCCAGCAGTGACTGGGCAGGGGTGGGTGGAAACACCATATATTTT
CDR3aa: CASSDWAGVGGNTIYF

d_gene: -
v_gene: TRBV2
j_gene: TRBJ2-3
abundance: once
CDR3nt: TGTGCCAGCAGTGTAACAGGGACAGATACGCAGTATTTT
CDR3aa: CASSVTGTDTQYF

d_gene: TRBD2
v_gene: TRBV2
j_gene: TRBJ2-3
abundance: once
CDR3nt: TGTGCCAGCAGTCGGACTAGCTCGGAGACAGATACGCAGTATTTT
CDR3aa: CASSRTSSETDTQYF

d_gene: TRBD1
v_gene: TRBV18
j_gene: TRBJ2-2
abundance: -
CDR3nt: TGTGCCAGCTCAGTCTTCCAGGGGGAGAACACCGGGGAGCTGTTTTTT
CDR3aa: CASSVFQGENTGELFF

d_gene: -
v_gene: TRBV10-3
j_gene: TRBJ1-1
abundance: -
CDR3nt: TGTGCCATCAGTGAGTCTGCGGGGGGGGGCACTGAAGCTTTCTTT
CDR3aa: CAISESAGGGTEAFF

d_gene: -
v_gene: TRBV5-4
j_gene: TRBJ2-7
abundance: -
CDR3nt: TGTGCCAGCAGCTTGGGTGGCTCTAGCTCCTACGAGCAGTACTTC
CDR3aa: CASSLGGSSSYEQYF

d_gene: -
v_gene: TRBV27
j_gene: TRBJ2-5
abundance: -
CDR3nt: TGTGCCAGCAGCCTTCGAGGACGGATCGCCGGGAGAGAGACCCAGTACTTC
CDR3aa: CASSLRGRIAGRETQYF

d_gene: -
v_gene: TRBV18
j_gene: TRBJ1-2
abundance: -
CDR3nt: TGTGCCAGCTCACCGGGGGGGCAGGTTGGCTACACCTTC
CDR3aa: CASSPGGQVGYTF

d_gene: -
v_gene: TRBV19
j_gene: TRBJ1-5
abundance: -
CDR3nt: TGTGCCAGTAGTATAGCGCAGGGAGGAATCAGCAATCAGCCCCAGCATTTT
CDR3aa: CASSIAQGGISNQPQHF

d_gene: -
v_gene: TRBV6-5
j_gene: TRBJ2-3
abundance: once
CDR3nt: TGTGCCAGCAGTTTATATGGCGACACTCTCACAGATACGCAGTATTTT
CDR3aa: CASSLYGDTLTDTQYF

d_gene: TRBD2
v_gene: TRBV9
j_gene: TRBJ2-5
abundance: -
CDR3nt: TGTGCCAGCAGCGCCCCTCCGGGACTAGCGGTACAAGAGACCCAGTACTTC
CDR3aa: CASSAPPGLAVQETQYF

d_gene: -
v_gene: TRBV4-1
j_gene: TRBJ1-1
abundance: once
CDR3nt: TGCGCCAGCAGCCAAGATTTTTACGGAGCTGAAGCTTTCTTT
CDR3aa: CASSQDFYGAEAFF

d_gene: -
v_gene: TRBV27
j_gene: TRBJ1-5
abundance: -
CDR3nt: TGTGCCAGCAGTTTAGGGGGGAGCAATCAGCCCCAGCATTTT
CDR3aa: CASSLGGSNQPQHF

d_gene: -
v_gene: TRBV4-1
j_gene: TRBJ1-5
abundance: -
CDR3nt: TGCGCCAGCAGCCAGGTAACAGGGTCGGGGCAGCCCCAGCATTTT
CDR3aa: CASSQVTGSGQPQHF

d_gene: TRBD1
v_gene: TRBV7-9
j_gene: TRBJ2-7
abundance: few
CDR3nt: TGTGCCAGCAGCTTAGGCGGTTACAGGGGGCGAAACTACGAGCAGTACTTC
CDR3aa: CASSLGGYRGRNYEQYF

d_gene: -
v_gene: TRBV6-6
j_gene: TRBJ1-1
abundance: -
CDR3nt: TGTGCCAGCACCCTATTGAACACTGAAGCTTTCTTT
CDR3aa: CASTLLNTEAFF

d_gene: TRBD1
v_gene: TRBV5-1
j_gene: TRBJ1-5
abundance: -
CDR3nt: TGCGCCAGCAGCTTGGGACAGGGGGATCAGCCCCAGCATTTT
CDR3aa: CASSLGQGDQPQHF

d_gene: TRBD1
v_gene: TRBV12-5
j_gene: TRBJ1-5
abundance: few
CDR3nt: TGTGCTAGTGGCACTACAGGGGGCTCAGGACAGCCCCAGCATTTT
CDR3aa: CASGTTGGSGQPQHF

d_gene: -
v_gene: TRBV11-2
j_gene: TRBJ1-4
abundance: -
CDR3nt: TGTGCCAGCAGCTTAGGAGTTGGGGCAGGGGAAAAACTGTTTTTT
CDR3aa: CASSLGVGAGEKLFF

d_gene: TRBD1
v_gene: TRBV2
j_gene: TRBJ1-5
abundance: -
CDR3nt: TGTGCCAGCGGGGGACGAGGGACAGGTAATCAGCCCCAGCATTTT
CDR3aa: CASGGRGTGNQPQHF

d_gene: -
v_gene: TRBV18
j_gene: TRBJ2-4
abundance: -
CDR3nt: TGTGCCAGCTCACCGAGGGGGGGGCGACAAACTATTCAGTACTTC
CDR3aa: CASSPRGGRQTIQYF

d_gene: TRBD1
v_gene: TRBV19
j_gene: TRBJ1-2
abundance: -
CDR3nt: TGTGCCAGTAGTCCGGGACAGGGAGGCGGCTACACCTTC
CDR3aa: CASSPGQGGGYTF